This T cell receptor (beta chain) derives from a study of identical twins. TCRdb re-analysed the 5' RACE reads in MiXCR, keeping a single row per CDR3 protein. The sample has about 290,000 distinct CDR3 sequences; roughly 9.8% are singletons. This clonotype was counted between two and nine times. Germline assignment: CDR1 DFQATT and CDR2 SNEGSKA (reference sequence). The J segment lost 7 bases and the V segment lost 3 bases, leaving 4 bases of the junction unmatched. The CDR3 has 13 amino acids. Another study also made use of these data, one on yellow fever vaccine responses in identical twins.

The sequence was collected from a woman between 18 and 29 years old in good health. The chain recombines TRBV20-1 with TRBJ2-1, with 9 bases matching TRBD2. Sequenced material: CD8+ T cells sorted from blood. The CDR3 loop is CSARRGGWNEQFF. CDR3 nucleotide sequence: TGCAGTGCTAGGCGGGGGGGCTGGAATGAGCAGTTCTTC.